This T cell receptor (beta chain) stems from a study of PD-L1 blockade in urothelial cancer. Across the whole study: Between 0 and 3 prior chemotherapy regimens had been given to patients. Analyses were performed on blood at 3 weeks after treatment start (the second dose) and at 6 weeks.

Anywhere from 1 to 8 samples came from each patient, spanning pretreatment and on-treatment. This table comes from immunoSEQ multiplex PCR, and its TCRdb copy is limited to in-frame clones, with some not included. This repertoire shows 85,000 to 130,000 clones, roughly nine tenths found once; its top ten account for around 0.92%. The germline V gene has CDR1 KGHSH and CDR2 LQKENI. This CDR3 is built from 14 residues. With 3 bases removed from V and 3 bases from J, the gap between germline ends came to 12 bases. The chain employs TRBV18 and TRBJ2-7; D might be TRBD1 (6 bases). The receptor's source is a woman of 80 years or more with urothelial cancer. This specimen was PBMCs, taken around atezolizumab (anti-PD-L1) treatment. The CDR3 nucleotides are TGTGCCAGCTCACCCCGGGACATGGACTACGAGCAGTACTTC. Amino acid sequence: CASSPRDMDYEQYF. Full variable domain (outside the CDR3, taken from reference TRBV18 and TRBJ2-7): NAGVMQNPRHLVRRRGQEARLRCSPMKGHSHVYWYRQLPEEGLKFMVYLQKENIIDESGMPKERFSAEFPKEGPSILRIQQVVRGDSAAYFCASSPRDMDYEQYFGPGTRLTVT.